A single T cell receptor (beta chain) is shown here with its context. Antigen unknown. The data originate from a study of T cell responses to AZD1222 COVID-19 vaccine. The wider study: Timing groups of about 4 and about 12 weeks for second doses were pooled. General observations from the study: Sampling captured repertoires only after the peak T cell response. Donors were mostly white British, more females; clonal diversity possibly underestimated. Receipt of two AZD1222 doses was followed by a rise in Spike-specific TCR breadth and depth.

Sequenced by immunoSEQ multiplex PCR; TCRdb stores in-frame clones only, minus some. The profile shows more than 150,000 clones, around 92% of them singletons. Germline V lookup: CDR1 SGDLS, CDR2 YYNGEE. Losses at the gene ends were 4 bases for V and 4 bases for J; bases not matched to a gene: 15. The CDR3 loop spans 18 amino acids. Sample: peripheral blood, taken on day 0 of AZD1222 vaccination. The chain has TRBV9 and TRBJ2-7; 12 nucleotides align to TRBD1. The receptor comes from an adult in good health. The CDR3 sequence: CASSSGSGTGGFGYEQYF. The CDR3 DNA sequence: TGTGCCAGCAGCTCAGGTTCCGGGACAGGGGGCTTCGGGTACGAGCAGTACTTC.